Presented here are 26 T cell receptor beta chains from one specimen sequenced in a study of early T cells in non-severe SARS-CoV-2 infection. TCRdb re-analysed the 5' RACE reads in MiXCR, keeping a single row per CDR3 protein. The table shows 99,000 or so distinct CDR3 sequences, with roughly 15% occurring only once. The specimen was whole blood. The receptors shown here come from an adult who was a healthcare worker with PCR-confirmed SARS-CoV-2 infection or an uninfected control (not recorded which).

In its sample, this clonotype was seen many times. The chain recombines TRBV11-2 with TRBJ1-1; D is unresolved. With 1 base removed from V and 4 bases from J, the gap between germline ends came to 7 bases. Germline values: CDR1 SGHAT, CDR2 FQNNGV. The CDR3 spans 13 residues. The CDR3 nucleotides read TGTGCCAGCAGCTTAGGCTGGGGCACTGAAGCTTTCTTT. Translating it yields CASSLGWGTEAFF.

This chain connects TRBV29-1 to TRBJ1-1; possibly TRBD1 for D (5 bases). Trimming pared 0 bases from V and 6 bases from J, leaving 8 bases between. The CDR3 extends over 12 amino acids. CDR1 is SQVTM and CDR2 is ANQGSEA in the germline V gene. The CDR3 spells CSVEEWGAEAFF. The CDR3 DNA reads as TGCAGCGTTGAAGAGTGGGGGGCTGAAGCTTTCTTT.

The chain combines TRBV9 with TRBJ2-1, with 12 bases matching TRBD2. The germline gives CDR1 SGDLS, CDR2 YYNGEE. J gave up 8 bases and V 4 bases, and 4 bases lay outside the gene matches. The CDR3 runs 14 residues. The DNA of the CDR3 is TGTGCCAGCAGCTCTAGCGGGAGGGCCTATGAGCAGTTCTTC. This gives the protein CASSSSGRAYEQFF.

The rearrangement uses TRBV28 and TRBJ2-4; D gene ambiguous. The CDR3 is 13 amino acids. The V gene's germline CDR1 is MDHEN and CDR2 SYDVKM. V was pared by 6 bases and J by 7 bases, with 13 bases between. The CDR3 protein is CASSWGSVNIQYF. CDR3 DNA sequence: TGTGCCAGCAGCTGGGGTAGTGTTAACATTCAGTACTTC.

Ten or more counts support this clonotype. The chain carries TRBV9 and TRBJ1-2, with D tentatively TRBD1 (5 bases). The CDR3 is 14 residues long. CDR1 is SGDLS, CDR2 YYNGEE, per germline. Trimming cost V 4 bases and J 2 bases, with 12 bases left between them. The CDR3 sequence: CASSRSRGNYGYTF. CDR3 coding DNA: TGTGCCAGCAGCCGCAGTAGGGGCAACTATGGCTACACCTTC.

The CDR3 region has the DNA TGTGCCAGCAGCTCGACCCGGACAGCCCAGACCCAGTACTTC. Translated: CASSSTRTAQTQYF. The V gene is TRBV5-5, the J gene TRBJ2-5; tentatively, D is TRBD1 (6 bases). CDR3 length equals 14 residues. Trimming removed 3 bases from V and 6 bases from J, with 15 bases in between. Germline V lookup: CDR1 SGHKS, CDR2 YYEKEE (reference sequence). Using reference TRBV5-5 and TRBJ2-5 for the parts outside the CDR3, the full variable domain is DAGVTQSPTHLIKTRGQQVTLRCSPISGHKSVSWYQQVLGQGPQFIFQYYEKEERGRGNFPDRFSARQFPNYSSELNVNALLLGDSALYLCASSSTRTAQTQYFGPGTRLLVL.

The table lists this clonotype with a few counts. The V gene is TRBV9, the J gene TRBJ2-7, with 11 bases matching TRBD2. Germline CDR1 and CDR2: SGDLS and YYNGEE. Trimming at V came to 0 bases and at J to 6 bases, leaving 11 bases not matched to a gene. The CDR3 length is 17 residues. This CDR3 reads CASSVARGSGRDAEQYF. The CDR3 DNA sequence: TGTGCCAGCAGCGTAGCCCGGGGTAGCGGGAGGGACGCCGAGCAGTACTTC.

This clonotype was counted between two and nine times. This sequence joins TRBV12-3 or TRBV12-4 and TRBJ2-7, with 7 nucleotides matching TRBD2. The V gene end was trimmed by 5 bases and the J gene end by 3 bases; junction bases not matched to a gene: 10. This CDR3 is built from 15 residues. In DNA, the CDR3 is TGTGCCAGCAGTCCGAGGACTAGGCATTTCTACGAGCAGTACTTC. As protein: CASSPRTRHFYEQYF.

This clonotype came up a few times. The V and J genes are TRBV27 and TRBJ2-2; the D is unclear. Germline values: CDR1 MNHEY, CDR2 SMNVEV (reference sequence). This CDR3 comprises 14 residues. The V gene lost 2 bases and the J gene lost 1 base, with 5 bases spanning the gap. CDR3 loop: CASSLTRNTGELFF. For the CDR3, the DNA is TGTGCCAGCAGTTTAACAAGGAACACCGGGGAGCTGTTTTTT.

This clonotype was observed many times. The CDR3 DNA reads as TGTGCCAGCAGCCCAGCATGGGACAGGGGGTACGAGCAGTACTTC. It encodes CASSPAWDRGYEQYF. The chain joins TRBV7-2 to TRBJ2-7; 11 bases are shared with TRBD1. V trimming: 5 bases; J trimming: 4 bases; junction bases outside the gene matches: 7. From germline, CDR1 is SGHTA and CDR2 FQGNSA. There are 15 residues in the CDR3.

The J gene is TRBJ1-2, the V gene TRBV20-1; D is unclear. Per the germline V gene, CDR1 is DFQATT and CDR2 is SNEGSKA (reference sequence). CDR3 length: 12 residues. Trimming shortened V by 5 bases and J by 7 bases, and 14 bases separated the two germline ends. In nucleotides, the CDR3 is TGCAGTGCTGCACACACGTCCGGTGGCTACACCTTC. This gives the protein CSAAHTSGGYTF.

This clonotype was recorded many times. The chain carries TRBV9 and TRBJ2-2; 10 positions agree with TRBD2. The CDR3 has 18 amino acids. V was pared by 1 base and J by 3 bases, with 9 bases of the junction left unmatched. Germline V lookup: CDR1 SGDLS, CDR2 YYNGEE. Here the CDR3 reads CASSVNLAGAPDTGELFF. In DNA form, the CDR3 reads TGTGCCAGCAGCGTAAACCTAGCGGGGGCCCCGGACACCGGGGAGCTGTTTTTT.

This clonotype occurred a few times. The rearrangement links TRBV12-3 or TRBV12-4 to TRBJ2-2; D is perhaps TRBD1 or TRBD2 (5 bases each). This CDR3 region has 16 residues. CDR3: CAAIAGANYGTGELFF. CDR3 nucleotide sequence: TGTGCAGCGATAGCCGGGGCAAACTACGGTACCGGGGAGCTGTTTTTT.

The chain uses TRBV9 and TRBJ2-2; D uncertain. V was pared by 0 bases and J by 3 bases, with 3 bases between. The germline gives CDR1 SGDLS, CDR2 YYNGEE. The CDR3 contains 13 residues. The CDR3 spells CASSVADTGELFF. DNA for the CDR3: TGTGCCAGCAGCGTAGCGGACACCGGGGAGCTGTTTTTT. Full variable domain (rest looked up from reference TRBV9 and TRBJ2-2): DSGVTQTPKHLITATGQRVTLRCSPRSGDLSVYWYQQSLDQGLQFLIQYYNGEERAKGNILERFSAQQFPDLHSELNLSSLELGDSALYFCASSVADTGELFFGEGSRLTVL.

This clonotype was observed a few times. The chain uses TRBV7-9 and TRBJ1-6, with 8 bases fitting TRBD1. This CDR3 is 18 amino acids long. Germline-derived CDR1 and CDR2 are SEHNR and FQNEAQ (reference sequence). V lost 4 bases and J lost 2; bases outside the gene matches: 10. In DNA, the CDR3 is TGTGCCAGCAGCTCTGGACAGGGCGAATTGACCTATAATTCACCCCTCCACTTT. Translating gives CASSSGQGELTYNSPLHF.

The chain is built from TRBV28 and TRBJ1-1; 8 bases align to TRBD1. Trimming at V came to 5 bases and at J to 3 bases, leaving 8 bases not matched to a gene. This CDR3 has 15 residues. Germline CDR1 MDHEN, CDR2 SYDVKM. The CDR3 spells CASSPGGAGDTEAFF. In DNA form, the CDR3 reads TGTGCCAGCAGTCCAGGGGGCGCTGGGGACACTGAAGCTTTCTTT.

At least ten counts were recorded for this clonotype. The rearrangement joins TRBV12-3 or TRBV12-4 to TRBJ1-2; D might be TRBD1 (5 bases). Trimming left V 7 bases short and J 5 bases short, with 14 bases between. The CDR3 totals 13 residues. In DNA, the CDR3 is TGTGCCAGCACACCCTTCGGGGGGTATGGCTACACCTTC. It yields the protein CASTPFGGYGYTF.

In this sample, this clonotype turned up a few times. The chain employs TRBV4-3 and TRBJ2-1; 11 bases are shared with TRBD2. The CDR3 totals 12 residues. The V segment lost 3 bases and the J segment 16 bases; nucleotides outside the gene matches: 5. Germline V CDR1 and CDR2: LGHNA, YSLEER. The CDR3 loop is CASSHTSGSFFF. The CDR3 coding sequence is TGCGCCAGCAGCCATACTAGCGGGAGCTTTTTCTTC.

Only a few counts were recorded for this clonotype. The rearrangement uses TRBV6-2 or TRBV6-3 and TRBJ2-7; D is perhaps TRBD1 (6 bases). With 11 bases removed from V and 9 bases from J, the gap between germline ends came to 26 bases. The CDR3 loop spans 14 amino acids. Germline CDR1 is MNHEY and CDR2 is SVGEGT. CDR3 DNA sequence: TGTGCCGTACGGACAGCAAAAGGTGCCGGCGGGCAGTACTTC. It codes for CAVRTAKGAGGQYF.

The V and J genes are TRBV4-3 and TRBJ2-5; D ambiguous. Looked up from germline, CDR1 is LGHNA and CDR2 is YSLEER. CDR3 size: 13 residues. V was cut by 0 bases and J by 4 bases, with 6 bases left in between. CDR3 protein: CASSQENLETQYF. DNA for the CDR3: TGCGCCAGCAGCCAAGAGAACTTAGAGACCCAGTACTTC.

This chain joins TRBV11-2 and TRBJ2-2, with a weak D call TRBD1 (8 bases). In germline, CDR1 is SGHAT, CDR2 FQNNGV. This CDR3 spans 19 amino acids. V dropped 5 bases and J dropped 3 bases, with 25 bases sitting between them. CDR3 in amino acids: CASSPLLIWTGRDTGELFF. The CDR3 coding sequence is TGTGCCAGCAGCCCCCTCCTTATCTGGACAGGGAGGGACACCGGGGAGCTGTTTTTT.

The V call is TRBV7-2, the J call TRBJ2-2, with a tentative D call TRBD2 (7 bases). Germline CDR1 is SGHTA and CDR2 is FQGNSA. There are 17 residues in the CDR3. V was shortened by 2 bases and J by 4 bases, with 17 bases between the two germline ends. The CDR3 nucleotides are TGTGCCAGCAGCTTAAGGGGGGCTAGCGGACCCACCGGGGAGCTGTTTTTT. Translating it yields CASSLRGASGPTGELFF.

CDR3 in DNA: TGTGCCAGTAGTATACAGGGTCTTAACTATGGCTACACCTTC. It encodes CASSIQGLNYGYTF. The chain is built from TRBV19 and TRBJ1-2; D may be TRBD1 (5 bases). V was pared by 2 bases and J by 1 base, with 8 bases between. The V gene's germline CDR1 is LNHDA and CDR2 SQIVND (reference sequence). CDR3 length: 14 amino acids.

The V call is TRBV4-3, the J call TRBJ2-7, with a tentative D call TRBD2 (5 bases). Germline V gene data show CDR1 as LGHNA and CDR2 as YSLEER. V lost 0 bases to trimming and J lost 0 bases, with 6 bases between them. CDR3 length: 14 residues. The CDR3 reads CASSQEAGSYEQYF. The CDR3 DNA reads as TGCGCCAGCAGCCAAGAGGCGGGCTCCTACGAGCAGTACTTC.

In its sample, this clonotype was seen many times. This chain links TRBV7-9 with TRBJ2-7; 10 positions agree with TRBD1. The CDR3 extends over 14 amino acids. In germline, CDR1 is SEHNR, CDR2 FQNEAQ (reference sequence). The V and J ends lost 3 bases and 7 bases, in that order; junction bases with no gene match: 6. The CDR3 protein is CASSFGTGVGEQYF. CDR3 DNA sequence: TGTGCCAGCAGCTTTGGGACAGGGGTGGGTGAGCAGTACTTC.

V gene TRBV21-1 combines with J gene TRBJ1-3; the table names TRBD1, a call not compared with the DNA. TRBV21-1 is a pseudogene locus. The CDR3 spans 16 residues. DNA of the CDR3: TGTGCCAGCAGCAGTCCGACAGGGGGAGCTGGAAACACCATATATTTT. Protein: CASSSPTGGAGNTIYF.